The next 9 T cell receptor beta chains were all read from a single sample in a study of CXCR3-negative and CXCR3-positive naive CD8 T cells. Notes on the study in general: Higher TRB CDR3 hydrophobicity marked CXCR3-positive naive cells relative to CXCR3-negative naive cells.

No antigen is known for these receptors. Via 5' RACE with UMI labels, TRB cDNA libraries were prepared. For each CDR3 protein, TCRdb gives one entry from its re-call of the 5' RACE reads, without DNA. Here the sample table reports 150,000 to 180,000 distinct CDR3 sequences. The specimen was naive CXCR3+ CD8+ T cells from blood. This sample's subset: CD45RO-CCR7+CD27+CD95- naive CD8+ T cells expressing CXCR3 (TNR3+). These receptors were taken from a human donor in good health. Some clones in this sample may be carry-over from other donors' samples.

The chain has TRBV29-1 and TRBJ2-7; the TCRdb D gene call, TRBD1, has no DNA to confirm it. Germline CDR1 SQVTM, CDR2 ANQGSEA. The CDR3 totals 12 residues. CDR3 sequence: CSVYRGMGEQYF.

The J gene is TRBJ2-2, the V gene TRBV29-1. This CDR3 spans 12 amino acids. The germline V gene encodes CDR1 SQVTM and CDR2 ANQGSEA. The CDR3 loop is CSVDLDVGELFF.

The chain uses TRBV4-3 and TRBJ2-7; as DNA is missing, the TRBD1 call by TCRdb cannot be tested. CDR3 length: 17 amino acids. Germline assignment: CDR1 LGHNA and CDR2 YSLEER. The CDR3 protein is CASSQDWGARIAYEQYF.

This chain uses TRBV10-2 with TRBJ1-4. From germline, CDR1 is WSHSY and CDR2 SAAADI. This CDR3 is built from 15 residues. CDR3 residues: CASSESRGTNEKLFF.

The chain carries TRBV20-1 and TRBJ1-1; TCRdb outputs TRBD1, but without DNA this stays unchecked. The V gene's germline CDR1 is DFQATT and CDR2 SNEGSKA (reference sequence). This CDR3 is built from 16 residues. The CDR3 is CSAVPGAKGMNTEAFF.

CDR3 amino acids: CASSAGTDGYTF. This chain connects TRBV13 to TRBJ1-2; TCRdb's D call, TRBD1, is unchecked because there is no DNA. CDR3 size: 12 residues. Germline V lookup: CDR1 PRHDT, CDR2 FYEKMQ (reference sequence).

The chain joins TRBV7-9 to TRBJ1-1. Per germline, CDR1 SEHNR and CDR2 FQNEAQ (reference sequence). The CDR3 length is 12 residues. This CDR3 is CASSLSKLEAFF.

The rearrangement links TRBV25-1 to TRBJ2-1; TCRdb's assignment of TRBD2 cannot be checked, as there is no DNA. The CDR3 has 17 residues. Germline V lookup: CDR1 MGHDK, CDR2 SYGVNS. This chain's CDR3 is CASSEEGLAGAVYEQFF.

This sequence joins TRBV28 and TRBJ1-1; TCRdb's assignment of TRBD1 cannot be checked, as there is no DNA. CDR3 length: 17 amino acids. Germline V gene lookup returns CDR1 MDHEN and CDR2 SYDVKM. The chain's CDR3 is CASSSSLEQGLWTEAFF.